The 17 T cell receptor beta chains given below trace back to one sample, sequenced in a study of blood T cell repertoires in COVID-19. Assay used: immunoSEQ multiplex PCR; TCRdb lists only in-frame clones, some missing. The sample has around 42,000 clones; roughly nine tenths are singletons. The sample comprised peripheral blood. These receptors were taken from a man aged 25-45 years with active or convalescent COVID-19.

The chain uses TRBV12-3 or TRBV12-4 and TRBJ2-7; D possibly corresponds to TRBD1 (6 bases). This CDR3 has 12 amino acids. V was shortened by 4 bases and J by 5 bases, with 9 bases between the two germline ends. The CDR3 reads CASSSGTNEQYV. DNA for the CDR3: TGTGCCAGCAGTTCGGGGACAAACGAGCAGTACGTC.

The chain links TRBV5-5 to TRBJ1-5; no definite D call. Germline V CDR1 and CDR2: SGHKS, YYEKEE (reference sequence). V gave up 0 bases and J gave up 0 bases, with 7 bases separating them. The CDR3 has 15 amino acids. The CDR3: CASSLGSTSNQPQHF. The DNA of the CDR3 is TGTGCCAGCAGCTTGGGTAGTACTAGCAATCAGCCCCAGCATTTT.

The chain joins TRBV7-3 to TRBJ2-7; 11 bases are shared with TRBD2. Germline V gene lookup returns CDR1 SGHTA and CDR2 FQGTGA. The ends lost 5 bases at V and 2 bases at J; junction bases unmatched: 5. The CDR3 runs 15 residues. The CDR3 DNA follows: TGTGCCAGCAGCCCCGGGACTAGCGGCACCTACGAGCAGTACTTC. It translates to CASSPGTSGTYEQYF.

This chain joins TRBV6-5 and TRBJ2-1; 7 positions agree with TRBD2. V gave up 8 bases and J gave up 7 bases; unmatched junction bases: 8. Germline CDR1 reads MNHEY; CDR2 reads SVGAGI. The CDR3 spans 13 residues. The CDR3 nucleotides are TGTGCCAGCTGGGACTACCGTAGGAATGAGCAGTTCTTC. This sequence encodes CASWDYRRNEQFF.

This sequence joins TRBV13 and TRBJ2-2; weak D call: TRBD1 (5 bases). Germline lookup yields CDR1 PRHDT and CDR2 FYEKMQ (reference sequence). V gave up 5 bases and J gave up 0 bases, with 13 bases separating them. The CDR3 spans 16 residues. CDR3 DNA sequence: TGTGCCAGCAGCCCAAGGGCCAGGGCGAACACCGGGGAGCTGTTTTTT. It is translated as CASSPRARANTGELFF.

The chain links TRBV10-2 to TRBJ1-5; D is possibly TRBD1 (5 bases). Per the germline V gene, CDR1 is WSHSY and CDR2 is SAAADI. CDR3 size: 12 residues. Trimming removed 5 bases from V and 7 bases from J, with 9 bases in between. The DNA for the CDR3 is TGCGCCAGCAGTCACAGGCCCCAGCCCCAGCATTTT. This sequence encodes CASSHRPQPQHF.

The chain employs TRBV7-9 and TRBJ1-2, with D possibly matching TRBD1 (5 bases). Trimming shortened V by 1 base and J by 8 bases, and 11 bases separated the two germline ends. The CDR3 extends over 13 amino acids. Germline CDR1 is SEHNR and CDR2 is FQNEAQ (reference sequence). CDR3 sequence reads: CASSLEGQEGYTF. As DNA, the CDR3 is TGTGCCAGCAGCTTAGAGGGGCAGGAGGGCTACACCTTC.

V is TRBV5-5 and J is TRBJ1-6, with D perhaps matching TRBD1 (5 bases). Trimming stripped 3 bases from V and 6 bases from J, with 16 bases between. The CDR3 contains 16 residues. Per the germline V gene, CDR1 is SGHKS and CDR2 is YYEKEE (reference sequence). The CDR3 sequence: CASSYQGRVLNSPLHF. The CDR3 DNA reads TGTGCCAGCAGCTATCAGGGCCGTGTACTTAATTCACCCCTCCACTTT.

J is TRBJ2-3 and V is TRBV6-6; 14 bases match TRBD2. The CDR3 contains 16 residues. The V segment lost 6 bases and the J segment 5 bases; nucleotides outside the gene matches: 7. Germline CDR1 is MNHNY and CDR2 is SVGAGI (reference sequence). The CDR3 DNA sequence: TGTGCCAGCAGCTCCGGGACTAGCGGGAGTGGAGATACGCAGTATTTT. Protein: CASSSGTSGSGDTQYF.

The chain recombines TRBV7-9 with TRBJ2-1; TRBD2 matches at 11 bases. Germline lookup yields CDR1 SEHNR and CDR2 FQNEAQ (reference sequence). This CDR3 comprises 19 residues. Losses at the gene ends were 0 bases for V and 8 bases for J; bases not matched to a gene: 15. CDR3 nucleotides: TGTGCCAGCAGCTTAGCGACTAGCGGGGCCCCATCGGAGAGCGATGAGCAGTTCTTC. Its protein is CASSLATSGAPSESDEQFF.

V is TRBV7-3 and J is TRBJ2-1; a weak D match, TRBD2 (7 bases). Trimming pared 8 bases from V and 0 bases from J, leaving 11 bases between. The V gene's germline CDR1 is SGHTA and CDR2 FQGTGA. This CDR3 is built from 14 residues. The CDR3 DNA is TGTGCCAGCGGGGGCGGGAGCTCCTACAATGAGCAGTTCTTC. This gives the protein CASGGGSSYNEQFF.

The chain joins TRBV4-1 to TRBJ2-5; 8 positions match TRBD2. J was trimmed by 2 bases and V by 8 bases; bases with no gene match: 10. The CDR3 covers 15 residues. Looked up from germline, CDR1 is MGHRA and CDR2 is YSYEKL. This chain's CDR3 is CASSSIPGGQETQYF. CDR3 nucleotide sequence: TGCGCCAGCTCCTCTATCCCGGGGGGGCAAGAGACCCAGTACTTC.

In its sample, this clone was seen once. V and J are TRBV11-2 and TRBJ1-1; perhaps TRBD1 as D (5 bases). Looked up from germline, CDR1 is SGHAT and CDR2 is FQNNGV. CDR3 length: 16 amino acids. V was clipped by 5 bases and J by 0 bases, with 16 bases between them. In DNA form, the CDR3 reads TGTGCCAGCAGCCCTCGGGGGACGAGGGTGAACACTGAAGCTTTCTTT. Translation: CASSPRGTRVNTEAFF.

The J gene is TRBJ2-3, the V gene TRBV18, with 7 bases lining up with TRBD2. Trimming cost V 5 bases and J 2 bases; bases outside gene matches: 7. This CDR3 has 15 amino acids. Germline-derived CDR1 and CDR2 are KGHSH and LQKENI. The CDR3 DNA sequence: TGTGCCAGCTCAGGTAGCGGGCCAACCACAGATACGCAGTATTTT. This codes for CASSGSGPTTDTQYF.

As regards this clone: The same CDR3 can be traced to other DNA sequences in this sample. The chain carries TRBV18 and TRBJ1-1, with 11 bases identical to TRBD1. The CDR3 contains 14 residues. The germline V gene encodes CDR1 KGHSH and CDR2 LQKENI. Unmatched junction bases numbered 2, after V lost 3 bases and J lost 5 bases. The DNA of the CDR3 is TGTGCCAGCTCACCCGGGACAGGGGGAACTGAAGCTTTCTTT. Translating it yields CASSPGTGGTEAFF.

The chain employs TRBV7-3 and TRBJ1-2; D gene unclear. CDR3 length: 11 residues. CDR1 and CDR2 from the germline V gene are SGHTA and FQGTGA. V dropped 4 bases and J dropped 7 bases, with 7 bases sitting between them. Here the CDR3 DNA reads TGTGCCAGCAGCTCAGGAGGTGGCTACACCTTC. As protein: CASSSGGGYTF.

The chain links TRBV2 to TRBJ1-6; TRBD1 matches at 9 bases. Unmatched junction bases numbered 13, after V lost 6 bases and J lost 4 bases. CDR3 length: 18 residues. Per germline, CDR1 SNHLY and CDR2 FYNNEI. The CDR3: CASRMPIGDRVYNSPLHF. CDR3 bases: TGTGCCAGCAGAATGCCCATTGGGGACAGGGTATATAATTCACCCCTCCACTTT.